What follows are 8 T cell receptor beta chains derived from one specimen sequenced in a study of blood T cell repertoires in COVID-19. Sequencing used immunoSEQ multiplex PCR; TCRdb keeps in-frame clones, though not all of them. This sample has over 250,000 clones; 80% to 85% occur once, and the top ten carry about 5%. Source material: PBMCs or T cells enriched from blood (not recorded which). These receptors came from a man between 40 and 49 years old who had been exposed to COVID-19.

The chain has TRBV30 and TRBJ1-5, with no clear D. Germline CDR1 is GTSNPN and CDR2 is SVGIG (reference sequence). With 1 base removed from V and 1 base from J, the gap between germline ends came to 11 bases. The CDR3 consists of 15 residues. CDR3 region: CAWSATGLSNQPQHF. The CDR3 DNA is TGTGCCTGGAGTGCGACTGGACTGAGCAATCAGCCCCAGCATTTT.

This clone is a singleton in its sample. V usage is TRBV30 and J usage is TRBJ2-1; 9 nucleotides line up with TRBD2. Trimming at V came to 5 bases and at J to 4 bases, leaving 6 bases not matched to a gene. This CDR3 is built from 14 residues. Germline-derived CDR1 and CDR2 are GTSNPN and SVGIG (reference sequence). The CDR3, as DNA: TGTGCCTGGCGGGGACTAGCTCTTTACAATGAGCAGTTCTTC. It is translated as CAWRGLALYNEQFF.

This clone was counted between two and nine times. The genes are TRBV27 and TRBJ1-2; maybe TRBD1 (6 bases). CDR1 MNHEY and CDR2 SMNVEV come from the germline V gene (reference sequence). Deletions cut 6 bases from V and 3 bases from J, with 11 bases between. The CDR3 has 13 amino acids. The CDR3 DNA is TGTGCCAGCAGAGTACAGGGAGACTATGGCTACACCTTC. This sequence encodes CASRVQGDYGYTF.

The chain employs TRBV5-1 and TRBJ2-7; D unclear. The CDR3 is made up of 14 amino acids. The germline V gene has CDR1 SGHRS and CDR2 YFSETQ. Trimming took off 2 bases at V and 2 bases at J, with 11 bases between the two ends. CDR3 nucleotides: TGCGCCAGCAGCTTTTCGAGCGCAACCTACGAGCAGTACTTC. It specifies CASSFSSATYEQYF.

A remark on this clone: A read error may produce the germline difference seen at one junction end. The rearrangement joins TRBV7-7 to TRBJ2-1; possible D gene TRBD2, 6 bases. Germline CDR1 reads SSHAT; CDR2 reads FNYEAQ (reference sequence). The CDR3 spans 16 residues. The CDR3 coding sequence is TGTGCTAGCAGCCCCGGCCGTCTAGCGCGTGGCAATGAGCAGTTCTTC. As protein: CASSPGRLARGNEQFF. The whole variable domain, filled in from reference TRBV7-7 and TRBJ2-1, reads GAGVSQSPRYKVTKRGQDVTLRCDPISSHATLYWYQQALGQGPEFLTYFNYEAQPDKSGLPSDRFSAERPEGSISTLTIQRTEQRDSAMYRCASSPGRLARGNEQFFGPGTRLTVL.

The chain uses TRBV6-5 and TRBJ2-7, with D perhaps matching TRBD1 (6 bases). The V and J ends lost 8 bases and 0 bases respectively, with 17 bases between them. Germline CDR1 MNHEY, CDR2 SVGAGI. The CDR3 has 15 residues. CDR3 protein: CASRDKSTRSYEQYF. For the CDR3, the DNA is TGTGCCAGCCGGGACAAAAGTACCCGCTCCTACGAGCAGTACTTC.

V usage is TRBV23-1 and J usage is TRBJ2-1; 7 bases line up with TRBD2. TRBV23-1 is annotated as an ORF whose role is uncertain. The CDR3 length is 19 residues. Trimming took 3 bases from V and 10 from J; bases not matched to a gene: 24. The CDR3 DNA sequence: TGCGCCAGCAGTCACTTCGGCTCCCGGGACTACCCTCCATCCTACGAGCAGTTCTTC. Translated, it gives CASSHFGSRDYPPSYEQFF.

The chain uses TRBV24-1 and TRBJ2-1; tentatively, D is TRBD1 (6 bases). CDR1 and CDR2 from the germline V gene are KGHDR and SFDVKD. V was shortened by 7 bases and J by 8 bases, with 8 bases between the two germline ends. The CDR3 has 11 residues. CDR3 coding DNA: TGTGCCACCAGCAGGGGTTATGAGCAGTTCTTC. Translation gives CATSRGYEQFF.